This TCR beta chain originates from a study of blood T cells in healthy people across ages (dated by TCRdb to between 2014 and 2017). As for the study more broadly: In model experiments, roughly one uniquely barcoded TCR beta cDNA molecule per two T cells was captured by template switching. The study measured age-related changes in TCR beta repertoire diversity using deep sequencing normalized with unique cDNA molecular identifiers. The donors were split into four age groups: young (average about 15 years), middle-aged (more than 35), aged (62) and long-lived (82). To avoid experimental bias, donors of different ages were randomly spread across the sequencing lanes. The study analyzed two additional independent replicas of 1 million unique cDNA reads from the same blood draw for two donors, one aged 18 to 29 and one aged 80 or older. General study outcomes and caveats: Conclusive comparison of naive and antigen-experienced compartments was prevented by the profiling of bulk unsorted PBMCs. Observed TCR beta diversity per million T cells fell roughly linearly with age, and a significant reduction was already apparent by age around 40. There was a strong correlation between observed TCR beta diversity and the percentage of naive T cells measured by flow cytometry. Estimates of total diversity based on one million sequenced T cells were considered lower bounds and underestimates. Because donor CMV infection status was unknown, age-related changes in expanded clonotypes were potentially confounded. Compared with the aged group, more naive CD4+ T cells, fewer expanded clones and increased TCR diversity were shown by the long-lived group, suggesting age selection.

Systemically healthy Caucasian individuals from Russia, around 38 in total and aged roughly 6 to 100 years, were included as donors. Each donor gave around 9.9 milliliters of peripheral blood, collected into EDTA-treated Vacutainer tubes. Ficoll-Paque density-gradient centrifugation was used to isolate PBMCs, with at least 6 million obtained per sample. Trizol reagent was used to extract total RNA from PBMCs, with at least 5.5 micrograms per sample. For every donor, an aliquot of PBMCs went through flow cytometry to measure the percentages of naive CD45RAhigh/CD27high T cells. Library creation used 5' RACE. The sequencer was an Illumina HiSeq 2500. A second roughly 7 to 11 cycle PCR used a sample-barcoded 5' primer and a J-beta primer mix. Each TCR beta cDNA molecule received a unique molecular identifier from a template-switch 5' adaptor carrying 12 random nucleotides. At least 2.5 million CDR3-containing paired-end reads were obtained from each sample. First-strand cDNA was synthesized from all RNA with the Mint cDNA synthesis kit, primed by a TRBC-specific oligonucleotide. After uracil-DNA glycosylase treatment, a first 18-cycle PCR used universal primers M1SS and BC2_uni_R on all cDNA. The study's processing was this. For normalization, 1 million high-quality reads, each with a distinct molecular identifier, were randomly selected from each sample. Reads with shared molecular identifiers were discarded instead of being binned into consensus sequences. CDR3 identification, clonotype clustering and error correction used MiTCR with a Q25 quality threshold and the strictest error-elimination algorithm. Lower-bound total TCR beta diversity was estimated with a nonparametric unseen species model using Euler transformation. Using fastp trimming at Q25 and MiXCR clonotype assembly, TCRdb reanalyzed the public sequencing data and kept in-frame beta chains. Every CDR3 protein is listed once, alongside the most common genes and DNA of its rows. These V and J calls derive from TCRdb rather than the authors' analysis. Recorded for this sample are about 1.4 million distinct CDR3 sequences; roughly 64% of them occurred a single time. The ten biggest clones cover roughly 7% of the sample.

The germline V gene provides CDR1 MDHEN and CDR2 SYDVKM. From its cysteine to its phenylalanine, the CDR3 spans 14 amino acids. Just CDR3 DNA is preserved here, 42 bases in frame from base 1. The V end loses 7 bases and the J end loses 5 bases, and a stretch of 18 bases separates them. As to this clonotype: The antigen it binds to is not known. Base-call qualities are not available, and no considerably larger clone is one nucleotide away.

The sequence derives from a man aged 18 to 30 in good health. Sequenced input: blood. The sequence joins TRBV28 to TRBJ2-7, with a tentative D call of TRBD1 or TRBD2, each matching 5 bases. The CDR3 loop reads CASTRPSRENEQYF. The nucleotide sequence is given as TGTGCCAGCACCCGCCCCAGCAGGGAGAACGAGCAGTACTTC. Where the CDR3 stops, the reference TRBV28 and TRBJ2-7 genes take over; the full variable domain is DVKVTQSSRYLVKRTGEKVFLECVQDMDHENMFWYRQDPGLGLRLIYFSYDVKMKEKGDIPEGYSVSREKKERFSLILESASTNQTSMYLCASTRPSRENEQYFGPGTRLTVT.